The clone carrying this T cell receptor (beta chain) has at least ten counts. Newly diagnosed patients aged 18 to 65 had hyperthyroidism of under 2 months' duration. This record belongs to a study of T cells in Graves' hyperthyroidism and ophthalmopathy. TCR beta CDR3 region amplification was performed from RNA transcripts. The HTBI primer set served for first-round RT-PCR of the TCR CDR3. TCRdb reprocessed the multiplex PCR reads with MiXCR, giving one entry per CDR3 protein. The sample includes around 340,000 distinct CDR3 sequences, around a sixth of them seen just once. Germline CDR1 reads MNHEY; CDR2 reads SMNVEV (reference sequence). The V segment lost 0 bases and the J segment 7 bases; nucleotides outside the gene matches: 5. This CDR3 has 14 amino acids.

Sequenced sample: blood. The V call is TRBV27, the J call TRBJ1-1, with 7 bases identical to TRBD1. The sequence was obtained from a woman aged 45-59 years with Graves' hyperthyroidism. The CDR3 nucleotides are TGTGCCAGCAGTTTATCGACAGGGTTCAGTGAAGCTTTCTTT. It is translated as CASSLSTGFSEAFF.